The 28 T cell receptor beta chains below come from one sample, sequenced in a study of T cells in Graves' hyperthyroidism and ophthalmopathy. RNA transcripts served as the template for amplifying TCR beta CDR3 regions. The TCR CDR3 was amplified in a first-round RT-PCR using the HTBI primer set. TCRdb re-analysed the multiplex PCR reads in MiXCR, keeping a single row per CDR3 protein. Of approximately 360,000 distinct CDR3 sequences listed, more than 20% were seen once; the top ten hold roughly 70%. The sequencing input was blood. The receptor set was obtained from a man aged 50-59 years with Graves' hyperthyroidism.

This clonotype was seen only a few times. This chain joins TRBV11-2 and TRBJ2-7, with D perhaps TRBD1 (7 bases). The CDR3 sequence is 12 residues long. Germline CDR1 and CDR2: SGHAT and FQNNGV. The V end was cut by 4 bases, the J end by 6 bases, with 10 bases between. DNA of the CDR3: TGTGCCAGCAGCTCCCAGGGGGGCGAGCAGTACTTC. Protein sequence: CASSSQGGEQYF.

This clonotype was observed at least ten times. V usage is TRBV11-2 and J usage is TRBJ1-1, with D possibly TRBD1 on 6 matching bases. V was cut by 4 bases and J by 2 bases, with 14 bases left in between. The length of the CDR3 is 15 residues. Germline V gives CDR1 SGHAT, CDR2 FQNNGV. CDR3 DNA sequence: TGTGCCAGCAGCTCACCACGGACAGATAACACTGAAGCTTTCTTT. It encodes CASSSPRTDNTEAFF.

In the case of this clonotype: The junction shows a germline mismatch at one end, possibly a read error. This rearrangement joins TRBV6-1 to TRBJ2-2; 7 bases fit TRBD1. The CDR3 runs 14 residues. CDR1 and CDR2 from the germline V gene are MNHNS and SASEGT. CDR3 in amino acids: CASNNRGGSGEPFF. CDR3 DNA: TGTGCCAGCAACAATCGAGGGGGCTCCGGGGAGCCGTTTTTT.

The chain recombines TRBV5-6 with TRBJ2-3; the match to TRBD1 covers 7 bases. CDR1 and CDR2 from the germline V gene are SGHDT and YYEEEE. The CDR3 consists of 16 residues. The V segment lost 3 bases and the J segment 1 base; nucleotides outside the gene matches: 8. In DNA, the CDR3 is TGTGCCAGCAGCTCAGAGGGGGCGTCGGGCACAGATACGCAGTATTTT. Its translation is CASSSEGASGTDTQYF.

The V call is TRBV5-1, the J call TRBJ2-7; perhaps TRBD2 as D (6 bases). This CDR3 is 13 amino acids long. Looked up from germline, CDR1 is SGHRS and CDR2 is YFSETQ. V gave up 4 bases and J gave up 7 bases, with 15 bases separating them. The CDR3 loop reads CASSVEGRREQYF. The CDR3 bases are TGCGCCAGCAGCGTGGAGGGGCGAAGGGAGCAGTACTTC.

This sequence joins TRBV6-1 and TRBJ2-1, with 10 bases matching TRBD1. The V and J ends lost 6 bases and 3 bases, in that order; junction bases with no gene match: 5. The CDR3 runs 15 residues. Germline V lookup: CDR1 MNHNS, CDR2 SASEGT. The chain's CDR3 is CASRKRTGGYNEQFF. Written as DNA, the CDR3 is TGTGCCAGCAGAAAGCGGACAGGGGGCTACAATGAGCAGTTCTTC.

The sample holds a few counts of this clonotype. The chain is built from TRBV7-3 and TRBJ2-3; unclear D gene. V was trimmed by 4 bases and J by 6 bases, leaving 14 bases between them. Germline V gene lookup returns CDR1 SGHTA and CDR2 FQGTGA. The CDR3 runs to 14 residues. CDR3 in DNA: TGTGCCAGCAGCTCCACCGGGCCCGCGGATACGCAGTATTTT. Translation gives CASSSTGPADTQYF.

In its sample, this clonotype was seen a few times. This chain joins TRBV5-1 and TRBJ1-6, with a weak D call TRBD1 (5 bases). V lost 4 bases and J lost 5, with 22 bases in between. The CDR3 consists of 18 residues. CDR1 and CDR2 (germline): SGHRS, YFSETQ. The chain's CDR3 is CASSQIGIGTSNNSPLHF. CDR3 sequence (DNA): TGCGCCAGCAGCCAAATTGGAATCGGGACGTCGAATAATTCACCCCTCCACTTT.

Ten or more counts support this clonotype. The chain has TRBV5-1 and TRBJ2-3; D possibly matches TRBD1 or TRBD2 (5 bases each). V shed 4 bases and J shed 0 bases, with 9 bases lying between them. The germline CDR1 and CDR2 sequences are SGHRS and YFSETQ. The CDR3 length is 14 residues. The CDR3 region is CASSLRDSTDTQYF. The CDR3, as DNA: TGCGCCAGCAGCCTAAGGGACAGCACAGATACGCAGTATTTT.

Only a few counts were recorded for this clonotype. The chain employs TRBV7-9 and TRBJ2-1; 11 bases fit TRBD2. The CDR3 is 15 amino acids. Germline trimming cut 6 bases from V and 3 bases from J; bases unmatched to any gene: 4. The germline V gene has CDR1 SEHNR and CDR2 FQNEAQ (reference sequence). The CDR3 bases are TGTGCCAGCAGGCTAGCGGGAGGACGCTACAATGAGCAGTTCTTC. Its protein product is CASRLAGGRYNEQFF.

The CDR3 DNA sequence: TGTGCCAGTCAGACTAGCGGGGGCTACGAGCAGTACTTC. Translation: CASQTSGGYEQYF. The rearrangement links TRBV2 to TRBJ2-7; 12 nucleotides line up with TRBD2. The CDR3 has 13 amino acids. J gave up 3 bases and V 9 bases, and 3 bases lay outside the gene matches. Germline CDR1 and CDR2: SNHLY and FYNNEI.

This clonotype was observed a few times. The gene calls are TRBV20-1 and TRBJ2-5; D may be TRBD1 or TRBD2 (5 bases each). Germline loops: CDR1 DFQATT, CDR2 SNEGSKA (reference sequence). This CDR3 region has 11 residues. Trimming cost V 1 base and J 5 bases, with 5 bases left between them. CDR3: CSARGGETQYF. The DNA for the CDR3 is TGCAGTGCTAGAGGGGGGGAGACCCAGTACTTC.

The chain combines TRBV6-6 with TRBJ1-6, with TRBD1 as a possible D gene (5 bases). Germline V lookup: CDR1 MNHNY, CDR2 SVGAGI (reference sequence). The germline V and J ends were trimmed by 2 bases and 4 bases, with 9 bases remaining between them. This CDR3 is 15 amino acids long. CDR3 amino acids: CASSYRQGYNSPLHF. DNA for the CDR3: TGTGCCAGCAGTTACCGGCAGGGATATAATTCACCCCTCCACTTT.

V and J are TRBV5-1 and TRBJ2-7, with D possibly being TRBD2 (5 bases). The CDR3 loop spans 15 amino acids. The V and J ends lost 4 bases and 5 bases respectively, with 19 bases between them. Germline CDR1 and CDR2: SGHRS and YFSETQ. The CDR3 DNA reads TGCGCCAGCAGCACAACCGGGATACCGGAAGACGAGCAGTACTTC. It specifies CASSTTGIPEDEQYF.

This clonotype showed up just a few times. The V gene is TRBV6-2 or TRBV6-3, the J gene TRBJ2-5; perhaps TRBD2 as D (6 bases). With 7 bases removed from V and 11 bases from J, the gap between germline ends came to 20 bases. Germline CDR1 reads MNHEY; CDR2 reads SVGEGT. This CDR3 comprises 13 residues. DNA for the CDR3: TGTGCCAGCACCCTCGGAGGGGTAAGAGAGCAGTACTTC. Translating it yields CASTLGGVREQYF.

This clonotype was picked up many times. The chain joins TRBV3-1 to TRBJ1-2, with TRBD1 identical over 8 bases. Germline V gives CDR1 LGHDT, CDR2 YNNKEL (reference sequence). This CDR3 has 16 amino acids. V lost 5 bases and J lost 4; bases outside the gene matches: 12. CDR3 in DNA: TGTGCCAGCAGCTCCAGGAGGGGAGACAGGGGCTATGGCTACACCTTC. This gives the protein CASSSRRGDRGYGYTF.

This clonotype has only a few counts. The CDR3 protein is CASSAEARGPDTQYF. The CDR3 DNA is TGTGCCAGCAGTGCCGAGGCTAGGGGGCCAGATACGCAGTATTTT. The chain recombines TRBV2 with TRBJ2-3, with 7 positions matching TRBD1. CDR1 SNHLY and CDR2 FYNNEI come from the germline V gene. The CDR3 loop spans 15 amino acids. The junction had 8 bases not matched to a gene; V was cut back by 4 bases and J by 4 bases.

The CDR3 here is CSVGTGTVNYGYTF. The CDR3 DNA reads TGCAGCGTGGGGACCGGGACAGTTAACTATGGCTACACCTTC. The rearrangement links TRBV29-1 to TRBJ1-2; 7 nucleotides align to TRBD1. This CDR3 is built from 14 residues. The V gene's germline CDR1 is SQVTM and CDR2 ANQGSEA. V lost 6 bases, J lost 1 base, and 8 bases stayed unmatched.

The sample holds a few counts of this clonotype. V is TRBV28 and J is TRBJ1-3; D possibly corresponds to TRBD1 (6 bases). The germline V gene encodes CDR1 MDHEN and CDR2 SYDVKM. There are 15 residues in the CDR3. V was pared by 4 bases and J by 0 bases, with 10 bases between. For the CDR3, the DNA is TGTGCCAGCAGTTCCGGGACAAACTCTGGAAACACCATATATTTT. It translates to CASSSGTNSGNTIYF.

This clonotype occurred a few times. The J gene is TRBJ2-1, the V gene TRBV6-1, with TRBD2 matching over 9 bases. The CDR3 runs 16 residues. Germline V gene lookup returns CDR1 MNHNS and CDR2 SASEGT. V shed 2 bases and J 9 bases; nucleotides not matched to a gene: 11. DNA of the CDR3: TGTGCCAGCAGTGAAAGGACTAGCGTTCCTTGGGGTGAGCAGTTCTTC. Protein sequence: CASSERTSVPWGEQFF.

The chain joins TRBV27 to TRBJ2-7; TRBD2 agrees at 8 bases. The germline V gene has CDR1 MNHEY and CDR2 SMNVEV (reference sequence). CDR3 size: 13 residues. With 6 bases clipped from V and 7 bases from J, the junction kept 8 bases outside the gene matches. The CDR3 sequence: CASSRAGGWEQYF. Here the CDR3 DNA reads TGTGCCAGCAGCAGGGCGGGAGGTTGGGAGCAGTACTTC.

This clonotype came up a few times. The chain joins TRBV20-1 to TRBJ1-2, with TRBD1 matching over 10 bases. Germline loops: CDR1 DFQATT, CDR2 SNEGSKA (reference sequence). The CDR3 contains 11 residues. Germline trimming cut 7 bases from V and 7 bases from J; bases unmatched to any gene: 3. CDR3 sequence: CSGQGASGYTF. The CDR3 DNA follows: TGCAGTGGACAGGGGGCGTCTGGCTACACCTTC.

This clonotype was seen repeatedly, ten times or more. The chain combines TRBV2 with TRBJ2-3; D is undetermined. The V gene lost 5 bases and the J gene lost 2 bases, with 8 bases spanning the gap. This CDR3 has 13 residues. Germline V lookup: CDR1 SNHLY, CDR2 FYNNEI. The CDR3 bases are TGTGCCAGCAGTCGCCTTATCACAGATACGCAGTATTTT. This translates into CASSRLITDTQYF.

This clonotype was detected many times. The chain carries TRBV11-2 and TRBJ2-3; D unclear. The V end was cut by 5 bases, the J end by 6 bases, with 12 bases between. The CDR3 runs 13 residues. CDR1 and CDR2 (germline): SGHAT, FQNNGV. In DNA form, the CDR3 reads TGTGCCAGCAGCCTAAAAAGTGGGGATACGCAGTATTTT. The encoded protein is CASSLKSGDTQYF.

At least ten counts were recorded for this clonotype. This chain links TRBV7-9 with TRBJ1-1; D is uncertain. This CDR3 has 13 residues. Germline-derived CDR1 and CDR2 are SEHNR and FQNEAQ (reference sequence). Trimming cost V 0 bases and J 11 bases, with 13 bases left between them. CDR3 amino acids: CASSLARNNHAFF. The CDR3 nucleotides are TGTGCCAGCAGCTTAGCGCGGAACAATCATGCTTTCTTT.

The V gene is TRBV7-3, the J gene TRBJ2-1; D is ambiguous. Germline values: CDR1 SGHTA, CDR2 FQGTGA. V was shortened by 0 bases and J by 7 bases, with 10 bases between the two germline ends. CDR3 length equals 14 residues. Written as DNA, the CDR3 is TGTGCCAGCAGCTTAACCCCGACCACAAATGAGCAGTTCTTC. Translating it yields CASSLTPTTNEQFF.

Written as DNA, the CDR3 is TGTGCCTGGAGTGTAGGGCTAGCGCTACTGTACGAGCAGTACTTC. Its protein product is CAWSVGLALLYEQYF. J is TRBJ2-7 and V is TRBV30, with D possibly TRBD2 on 6 matching bases. Germline V lookup: CDR1 GTSNPN, CDR2 SVGIG (reference sequence). V was pared by 0 bases and J by 4 bases, with 16 bases between. The CDR3 runs 15 residues.

This clonotype was observed many times. The V call is TRBV14, the J call TRBJ2-5; D ambiguous. The V gene's germline CDR1 is SGHDN and CDR2 FVKESK. The CDR3 is 13 residues long. V was clipped by 0 bases and J by 5 bases, with 7 bases between them. The CDR3 protein is CASSQERRETQYF. DNA for the CDR3: TGTGCCAGCAGCCAAGAAAGGCGGGAGACCCAGTACTTC.